The 9 T cell receptor beta chains below all came from one sample that was sequenced in a study of blood T cell repertoires in COVID-19. Sequencing was performed with immunoSEQ multiplex PCR; in TCRdb, only in-frame clones are kept and a portion is missing. Here the sample spans fewer than 60,000 clones, approximately 84% being singletons. Input material: peripheral blood. The receptor set was obtained from a man aged 60-69 years with acute or convalescent COVID-19.

The gene calls are TRBV27 and TRBJ2-5, with 7 bases identical to TRBD1. The CDR3 extends over 13 amino acids. Losses at the gene ends were 3 bases for V and 5 bases for J; bases not matched to a gene: 3. The germline gives CDR1 MNHEY, CDR2 SMNVEV (reference sequence). CDR3 bases: TGTGCCAGCAGTTTGGACAGGACGGAGACCCAGTACTTC. This encodes CASSLDRTETQYF.

V usage is TRBV29-1 and J usage is TRBJ1-1; D uncertain. The germline CDR1 and CDR2 sequences are SQVTM and ANQGSEA. Trimming took 3 bases from V and 0 from J, leaving 11 bases between them. The CDR3 runs to 14 residues. The CDR3 is CSVDISGMNTEAFF. The CDR3 bases are TGCAGCGTTGACATTTCGGGTATGAACACTGAAGCTTTCTTT. The whole variable domain, filled in from reference TRBV29-1 and TRBJ1-1, reads SAVISQKPSRDICQRGTSLTIQCQVDSQVTMMFWYRQQPGQSLTLIATANQGSEATYESGFVIDKFPISRPNLTFSTLTVSNMSPEDSSIYLCSVDISGMNTEAFFGQGTRLTVV.

The rearrangement uses TRBV11-2 and TRBJ2-7; 9 bases line up with TRBD1. CDR3 length: 14 residues. Losses at the gene ends were 5 bases for V and 2 bases for J; bases not matched to a gene: 4. The germline V gene encodes CDR1 SGHAT and CDR2 FQNNGV. In DNA, the CDR3 is TGTGCCAGCAGCATGACAGGGGGAGCCTACGAGCAGTACTTC. Translated: CASSMTGGAYEQYF. The full variable domain, its missing parts supplied by reference TRBV11-2 and TRBJ2-7, is EAGVAQSPRYKIIEKRQSVAFWCNPISGHATLYWYQQILGQGPKLLIQFQNNGVVDDSQLPKDRFSAERLKGVDSTLKIQPAKLEDSAVYLCASSMTGGAYEQYFGPGTRLTVT.

The chain combines TRBV7-2 with TRBJ1-2; weak D call: TRBD1 (6 bases). Germline CDR1 reads SGHTA; CDR2 reads FQGNSA. V was clipped by 1 base and J by 8 bases, with 14 bases between them. The CDR3 has 14 amino acids. CDR3 nucleotides: TGTGCCAGCAGCTTAGAGGGGGTAACAGGGGGCTACACCTTC. As protein: CASSLEGVTGGYTF.

V is TRBV11-2 and J is TRBJ1-1, with D unclear. Germline V gives CDR1 SGHAT, CDR2 FQNNGV. Trimming shortened V by 5 bases and J by 1 base, and 8 bases separated the two germline ends. CDR3 length: 13 amino acids. CDR3 region: CASSPGRNTEAFF. The CDR3 region has the DNA TGTGCCAGCAGCCCGGGAAGGAACACTGAAGCTTTCTTT. Filled out from reference TRBV11-2 and TRBJ1-1, the complete variable domain reads EAGVAQSPRYKIIEKRQSVAFWCNPISGHATLYWYQQILGQGPKLLIQFQNNGVVDDSQLPKDRFSAERLKGVDSTLKIQPAKLEDSAVYLCASSPGRNTEAFFGQGTRLTVV.

The chain links TRBV10-3 to TRBJ1-5; 9 bases agree with TRBD1. J lost 2 bases, V lost 3 bases, and 5 bases had no gene match. Germline CDR1 and CDR2: ENHRY and SYGVKD. The CDR3 totals 16 residues. CDR3 sequence (DNA): TGTGCCATCAGTGAACAGGGGGCCATTGGCAATCAGCCCCAGCATTTT. The encoded protein is CAISEQGAIGNQPQHF.

The CDR3 loop is CATSDLQTTGGAFF. In DNA, the CDR3 is TGTGCCACCAGTGATTTGCAAACGACAGGGGGAGCTTTCTTT. This chain links TRBV24-1 with TRBJ1-1, with 9 bases aligning to TRBD1. The CDR3 spans 14 residues. With V trimmed by 0 bases and J by 10 bases, 5 bases remained unmatched. The germline V gene encodes CDR1 KGHDR and CDR2 SFDVKD.

The J gene is TRBJ1-2, the V gene TRBV13; tentatively, D is TRBD1 (6 bases). The CDR3 contains 15 residues. V was clipped by 3 bases and J by 4 bases, with 15 bases between them. CDR1 is PRHDT, CDR2 FYEKMQ, per germline (reference sequence). The DNA for the CDR3 is TGTGCCAGCAGCTTGCGGATGGACAGCGTCTATGGCTACACCTTC. Protein sequence: CASSLRMDSVYGYTF.

Only a few counts were recorded for this clone. V gene TRBV5-1 combines with J gene TRBJ1-6; D possibly corresponds to TRBD1 (5 bases). The V gene's germline CDR1 is SGHRS and CDR2 YFSETQ. This CDR3 is built from 16 residues. The V gene lost 4 bases and the J gene lost 7 bases, with 18 bases spanning the gap. CDR3 region: CASSVGGGTGNSPLHF. In DNA form, the CDR3 reads TGCGCCAGCAGCGTGGGCGGCGGGACTGGCAATTCACCCCTCCACTTT.